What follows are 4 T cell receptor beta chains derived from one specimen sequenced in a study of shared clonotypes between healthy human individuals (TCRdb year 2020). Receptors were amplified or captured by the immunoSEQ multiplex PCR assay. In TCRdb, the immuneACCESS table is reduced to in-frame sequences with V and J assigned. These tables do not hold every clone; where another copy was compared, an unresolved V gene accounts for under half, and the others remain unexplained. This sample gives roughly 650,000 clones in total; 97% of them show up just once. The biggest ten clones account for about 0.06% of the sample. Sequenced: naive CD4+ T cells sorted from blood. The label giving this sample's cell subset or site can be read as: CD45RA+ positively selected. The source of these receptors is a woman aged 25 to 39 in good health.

CDR3 coding DNA: TGTGCCAGCAGGGGGGTGGGAGGGGGTGTGGAGACCCAGTACTTC. Its translation is CASRGVGGGVETQYF. V usage is TRBV27 and J usage is TRBJ2-5; D possibly corresponds to TRBD2 (7 bases). Germline V lookup: CDR1 MNHEY, CDR2 SMNVEV (reference sequence). This CDR3 is built from 15 residues. Between the trimmed V and J ends, which lost 6 bases and 5 bases, there was a span of 19 bases.

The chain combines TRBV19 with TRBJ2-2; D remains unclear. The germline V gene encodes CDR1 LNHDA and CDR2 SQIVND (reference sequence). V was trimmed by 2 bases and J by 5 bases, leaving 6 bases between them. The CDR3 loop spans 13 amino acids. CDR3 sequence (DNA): TGTGCCAGTAGTATATCCGGGACCGGGGAGCTGTTTTTT. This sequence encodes CASSISGTGELFF.

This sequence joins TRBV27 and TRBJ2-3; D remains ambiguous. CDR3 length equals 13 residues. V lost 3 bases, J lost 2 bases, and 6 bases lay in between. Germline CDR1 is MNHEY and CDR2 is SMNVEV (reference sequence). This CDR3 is CASSFRNTDTQYF. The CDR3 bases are TGTGCCAGCAGTTTCCGGAACACAGATACGCAGTATTTT.

The CDR3 DNA is TGTGCCAGCCGACCTAGGGAGGGCGATGAGCAGTTCTTC. It codes for CASRPREGDEQFF. This chain uses TRBV9 with TRBJ2-1, with TRBD2 identical over 7 bases. CDR1 and CDR2 (germline): SGDLS, YYNGEE. V was clipped by 7 bases and J by 8 bases; unmatched bases: 9. The CDR3 spans 13 residues.